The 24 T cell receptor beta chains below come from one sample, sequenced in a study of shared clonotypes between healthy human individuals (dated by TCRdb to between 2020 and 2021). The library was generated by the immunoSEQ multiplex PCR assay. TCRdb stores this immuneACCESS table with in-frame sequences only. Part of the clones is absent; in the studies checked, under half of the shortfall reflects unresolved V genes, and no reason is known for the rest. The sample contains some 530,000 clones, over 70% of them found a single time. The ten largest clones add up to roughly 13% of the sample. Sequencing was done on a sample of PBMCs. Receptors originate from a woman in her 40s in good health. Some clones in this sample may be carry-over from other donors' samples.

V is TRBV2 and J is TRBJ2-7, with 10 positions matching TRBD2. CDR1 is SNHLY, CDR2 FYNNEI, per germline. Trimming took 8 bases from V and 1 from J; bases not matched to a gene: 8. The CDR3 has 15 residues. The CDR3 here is CASGGMTSGSYEQYF. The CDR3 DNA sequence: TGTGCCAGCGGGGGGATGACTAGCGGGTCCTACGAGCAGTACTTC.

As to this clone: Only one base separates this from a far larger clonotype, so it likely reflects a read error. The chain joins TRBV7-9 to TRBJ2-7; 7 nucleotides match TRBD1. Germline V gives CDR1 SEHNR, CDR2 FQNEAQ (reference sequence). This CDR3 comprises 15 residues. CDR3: CASSLAGTEAYEQCF. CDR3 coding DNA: TGTGCCAGCAGCTTAGCGGGGACAGAAGCCTACGAGCAGTGCTTC.

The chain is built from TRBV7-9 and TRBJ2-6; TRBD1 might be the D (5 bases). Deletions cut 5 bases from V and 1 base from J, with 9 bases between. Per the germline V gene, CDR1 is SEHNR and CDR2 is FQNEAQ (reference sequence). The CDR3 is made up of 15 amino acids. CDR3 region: CASSPRTSGANVLTF. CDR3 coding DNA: TGTGCCAGCAGCCCCCGGACATCTGGGGCCAACGTCCTGACTTTC.

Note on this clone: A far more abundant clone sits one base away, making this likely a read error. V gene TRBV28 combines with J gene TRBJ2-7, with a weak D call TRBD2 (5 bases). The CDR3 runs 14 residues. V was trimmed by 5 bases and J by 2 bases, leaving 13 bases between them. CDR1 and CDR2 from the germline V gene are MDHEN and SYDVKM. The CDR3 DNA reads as TGTGCCAGCAGTCCCTTGTACGGGGCCTACGAGCAGTACTTC. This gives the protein CASSPLYGAYEQYF.

As DNA, the CDR3 is TGTGCCAGCCAAGACAGGGGAGGGGTTAACTATGGCTACACCTTC. This codes for CASQDRGGVNYGYTF. The chain joins TRBV19 to TRBJ1-2; 8 bases are a match to TRBD1. V shed 9 bases and J 1 base; nucleotides not matched to a gene: 10. Germline loops: CDR1 LNHDA, CDR2 SQIVND (reference sequence). The CDR3 loop spans 15 amino acids.

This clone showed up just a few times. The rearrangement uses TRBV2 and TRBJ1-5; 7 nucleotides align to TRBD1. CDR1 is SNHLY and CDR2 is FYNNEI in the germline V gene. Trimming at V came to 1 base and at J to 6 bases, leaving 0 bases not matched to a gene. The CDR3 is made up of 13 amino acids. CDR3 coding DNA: TGTGCCAGCAGTGAAGACAGGGGTCAGCCCCAGCATTTT. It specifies CASSEDRGQPQHF.

The DNA for the CDR3 is TGTGCCAGCCGACAGGGAGGGAGCACTAATGAAAAACTGTTTTTT. This sequence encodes CASRQGGSTNEKLFF. This chain links TRBV19 with TRBJ1-4; the match to TRBD1 covers 7 bases. CDR3 length equals 15 residues. J lost 2 bases, V lost 9 bases, and 9 bases had no gene match. CDR1 LNHDA and CDR2 SQIVND come from the germline V gene (reference sequence).

The CDR3 bases are TGTGCCAGCAGCTCAGGGCACAGCGGGGTAAACACTGAAGCTTTCTTT. Its translation: CASSSGHSGVNTEAFF. The chain combines TRBV5-4 with TRBJ1-1; a possible D gene is TRBD1 (5 bases). The CDR3 totals 16 residues. From germline, CDR1 is SGHNT and CDR2 YYREEE (reference sequence). The V end lost 3 bases, the J end lost 2 bases, and 17 bases lay between the germline ends.

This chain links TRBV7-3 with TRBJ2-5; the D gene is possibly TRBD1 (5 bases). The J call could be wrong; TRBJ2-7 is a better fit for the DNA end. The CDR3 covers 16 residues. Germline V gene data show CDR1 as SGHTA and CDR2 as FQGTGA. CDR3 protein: CASSFPQQGMTYEQYF. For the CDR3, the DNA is TGTGCCAGCAGCTTCCCGCAGCAGGGAATGACCTACGAGCAGTACTTC.

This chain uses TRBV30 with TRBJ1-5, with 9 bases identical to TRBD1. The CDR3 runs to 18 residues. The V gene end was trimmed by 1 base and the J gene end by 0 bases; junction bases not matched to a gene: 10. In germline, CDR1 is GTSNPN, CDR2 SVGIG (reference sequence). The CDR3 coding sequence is TGTGCCTGGAGTGCCGGGCGGACAGGGGCTTATAGCAATCAGCCCCAGCATTTT. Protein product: CAWSAGRTGAYSNQPQHF.

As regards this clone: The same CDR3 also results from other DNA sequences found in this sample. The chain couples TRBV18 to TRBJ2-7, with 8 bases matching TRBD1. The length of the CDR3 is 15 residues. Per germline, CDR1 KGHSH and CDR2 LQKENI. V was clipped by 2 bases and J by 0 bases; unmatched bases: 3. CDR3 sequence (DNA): TGTGCCAGCTCACCAGGACAGGGAACCTCCTACGAGCAGTACTTC. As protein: CASSPGQGTSYEQYF. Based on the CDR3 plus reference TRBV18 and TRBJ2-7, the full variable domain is NAGVMQNPRHLVRRRGQEARLRCSPMKGHSHVYWYRQLPEEGLKFMVYLQKENIIDESGMPKERFSAEFPKEGPSILRIQQVVRGDSAAYFCASSPGQGTSYEQYFGPGTRLTVT.

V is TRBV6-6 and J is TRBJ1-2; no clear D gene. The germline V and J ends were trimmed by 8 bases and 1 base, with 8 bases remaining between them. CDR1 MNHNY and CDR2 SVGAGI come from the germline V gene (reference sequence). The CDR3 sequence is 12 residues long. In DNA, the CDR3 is TGTGCCAGCGGTAGACTTAACTATGGCTACACCTTC. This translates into CASGRLNYGYTF.

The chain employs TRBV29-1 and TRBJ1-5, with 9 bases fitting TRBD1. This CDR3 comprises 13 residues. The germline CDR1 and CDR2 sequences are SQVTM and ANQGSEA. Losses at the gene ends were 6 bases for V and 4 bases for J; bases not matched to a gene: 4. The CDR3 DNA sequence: TGCAGCGTATCCGGGACAGGGAATCAGCCCCAGCATTTT. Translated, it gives CSVSGTGNQPQHF.

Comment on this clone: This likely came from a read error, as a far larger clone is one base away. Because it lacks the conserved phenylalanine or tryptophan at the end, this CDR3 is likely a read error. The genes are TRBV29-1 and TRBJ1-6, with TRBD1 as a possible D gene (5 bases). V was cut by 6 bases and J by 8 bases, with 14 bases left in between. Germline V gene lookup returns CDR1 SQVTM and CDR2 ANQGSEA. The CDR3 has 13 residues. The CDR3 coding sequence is TGCAGCGTCCTACCAAGGGACGATTCACCCCTCCACCTT. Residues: CSVLPRDDSPLHL.

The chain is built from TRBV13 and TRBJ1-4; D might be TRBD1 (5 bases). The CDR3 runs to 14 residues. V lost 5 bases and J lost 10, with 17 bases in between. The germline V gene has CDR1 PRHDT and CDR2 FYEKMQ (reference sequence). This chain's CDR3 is CASSSRVGQGKLFF. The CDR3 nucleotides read TGTGCCAGCAGCAGTCGAGTCGGGCAGGGAAAACTGTTTTTT.

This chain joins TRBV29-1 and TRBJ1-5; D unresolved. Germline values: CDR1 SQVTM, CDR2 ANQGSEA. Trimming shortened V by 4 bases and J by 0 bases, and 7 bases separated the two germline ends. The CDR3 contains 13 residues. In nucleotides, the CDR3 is TGCAGCGTTGGAGGAATTAGCAATCAGCCCCAGCATTTT. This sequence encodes CSVGGISNQPQHF.

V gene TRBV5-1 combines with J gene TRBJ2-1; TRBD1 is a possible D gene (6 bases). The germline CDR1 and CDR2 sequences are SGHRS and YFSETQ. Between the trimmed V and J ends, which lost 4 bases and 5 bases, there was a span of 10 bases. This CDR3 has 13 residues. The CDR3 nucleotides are TGCGCCAGCAGCCCACAGGGCCACAATGAGCAGTTCTTC. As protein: CASSPQGHNEQFF.

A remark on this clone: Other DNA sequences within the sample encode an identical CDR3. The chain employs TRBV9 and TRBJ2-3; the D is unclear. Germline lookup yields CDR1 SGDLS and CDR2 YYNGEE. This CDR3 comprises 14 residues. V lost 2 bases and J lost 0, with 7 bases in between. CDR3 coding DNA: TGTGCCAGCAGCGTCGAGACCAGCACAGATACGCAGTATTTT. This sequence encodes CASSVETSTDTQYF.

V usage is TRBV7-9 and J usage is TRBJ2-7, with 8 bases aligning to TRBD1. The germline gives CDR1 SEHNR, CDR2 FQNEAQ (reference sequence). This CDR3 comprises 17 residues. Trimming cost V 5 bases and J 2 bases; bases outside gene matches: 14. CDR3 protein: CASSPGPGQGLAYEQYF. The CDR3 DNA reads TGTGCCAGCAGCCCGGGGCCCGGACAGGGACTCGCCTACGAGCAGTACTTC.

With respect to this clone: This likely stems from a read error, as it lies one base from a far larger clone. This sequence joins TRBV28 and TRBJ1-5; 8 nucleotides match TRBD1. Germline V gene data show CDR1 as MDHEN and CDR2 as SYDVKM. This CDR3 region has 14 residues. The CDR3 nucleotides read TGTACCAGCAGACGGACAGGGAACAATCAGCCCCAGCATTTT. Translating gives CTSRRTGNNQPQHF.

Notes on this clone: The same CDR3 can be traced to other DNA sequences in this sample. This CDR3 is CASSQGSGANVLTF. CDR3 bases: TGCGCCAGCAGCCAGGGGTCCGGGGCCAACGTCCTGACTTTC. The chain uses TRBV5-1 and TRBJ2-6; maybe TRBD1 (6 bases). CDR1 and CDR2 from the germline V gene are SGHRS and YFSETQ. This CDR3 comprises 14 residues. Trimming removed 4 bases from V and 4 bases from J, with 9 bases in between.

The CDR3 loop is CSGGDYSYNEQFF. The CDR3 DNA reads TGCAGCGGAGGGGACTACTCCTACAATGAGCAGTTCTTC. The chain employs TRBV29-1 and TRBJ2-1; TRBD2 agrees at 7 bases. The trim removed 7 bases at V and 0 bases at J, leaving 3 bases unmatched. Germline CDR1 and CDR2: SQVTM and ANQGSEA. The CDR3 has 13 amino acids.

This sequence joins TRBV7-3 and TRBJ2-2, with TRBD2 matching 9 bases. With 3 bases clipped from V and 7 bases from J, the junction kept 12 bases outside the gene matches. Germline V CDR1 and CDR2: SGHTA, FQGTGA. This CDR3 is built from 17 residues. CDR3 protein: CASSFGLAPGDGGELFF. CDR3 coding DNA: TGTGCCAGCAGCTTCGGACTAGCGCCGGGAGATGGCGGGGAGCTGTTTTTT.

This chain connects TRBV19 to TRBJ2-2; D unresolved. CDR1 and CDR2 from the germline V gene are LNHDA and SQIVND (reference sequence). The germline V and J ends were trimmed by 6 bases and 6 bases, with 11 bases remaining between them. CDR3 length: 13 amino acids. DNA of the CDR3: TGTGCCAGTAGGCCGACCGGGCCCGGGGAGCTGTTTTTT. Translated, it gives CASRPTGPGELFF. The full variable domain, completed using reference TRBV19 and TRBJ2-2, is DGGITQSPKYLFRKEGQNVTLSCEQNLNHDAMYWYRQDPGQGLRLIYYSQIVNDFQKGDIAEGYSVSREKKESFPLTVTSAQKNPTAFYLCASRPTGPGELFFGEGSRLTVL.